Listed below are T cell receptor beta chains from one sample, sequenced in a study of monozygotic twins with inflammatory bowel disease. Reanalyzing the 5' RACE reads, TCRdb keeps one entry per CDR3 protein, without DNA. The table counts 110,000 to 150,000 distinct CDR3 sequences; 0.95% to 1.5% lies in the top ten. The sample taken for sequencing was blood. Receptors originate from a human donor with ulcerative colitis or Crohn's disease, or a healthy co-twin of an affected twin (not recorded which). CDR3s include the opening cysteine and the closing phenylalanine or tryptophan.

J	V	CDR3
TRBJ1-1	TRBV27	CAARAAGSTEAFF
TRBJ2-7	TRBV5-1	CASSLEGVAGRSSHEQYF
TRBJ2-2	TRBV24-1	CATSDRPLGAGGAGELFF
TRBJ2-2	TRBV11-2	CASSFRRQGAKLFF
TRBJ2-5	TRBV4-1	CASSYGLAGNQETQYF
TRBJ2-1	TRBV28	CASSPQAGTTQFF
TRBJ2-3	TRBV7-9	CASSFEATSGRTDTQYF
TRBJ2-2	TRBV19	CASTRLAANTGELFF
TRBJ2-1	TRBV10-3	CAISDSSGRAQEQFF
TRBJ1-1	TRBV29-1	CSVPDRGKTEAFF
TRBJ1-1	TRBV25-1	CASSEYYIVHRGTEAFF
TRBJ2-5	TRBV20-1	CSARDGTSAAPRGGPQETQYF
TRBJ2-1	TRBV12-5	CASAAWDNEQFF
TRBJ1-2	TRBV6-5	CASSYSALNYGYTF
TRBJ1-6	TRBV6-1	CASTERDMDSPLHF
TRBJ1-5	TRBV19	CASTNHRDNQPQHF
TRBJ2-4	TRBV18	CASSPGRGVESNIQYF
TRBJ2-7	TRBV5-1	CASSLVLAGRDEQYF
TRBJ1-2	TRBV7-9	CASSLDPGAGGYTF
TRBJ1-1	TRBV4-2	CASSQEDRGRDEAFF
TRBJ2-5	TRBV19	CASSIRGTQETQYF
TRBJ1-5	TRBV4-2	CASSQDRTPSNQPQHF
TRBJ2-7	TRBV7-9	CASSPRSSSYEQYF
TRBJ2-3	TRBV7-8	CASPHPITDTQYF
TRBJ2-1	TRBV3-1	CASSQHEGLAGYNEQFF
TRBJ2-7	TRBV29-1	CSVWRSSGDEQYF
TRBJ1-5	TRBV18	CASSSGQGVSRQPQHF
TRBJ2-5	TRBV5-1	CASSKGPLETQYF
TRBJ1-5	TRBV29-1	CSVISPSGSSNQPQHF
TRBJ1-5	TRBV6-1	CASNRATPHSNQPQHF
TRBJ1-1	TRBV6-5	CASSTLPPTEAFF